Described below is a single T cell receptor (beta chain) sequence and its context. The antigen is undetermined. Viral peptide pool expansion of antigen-specific CD4+ T cells preceded sequencing in the ViraFEST assay. Following 10 days of culture, CD4+ T cells were isolated. Each vaccine recipient was nucleocapsid antibody negative and had no prior SARS-CoV-2 infection. This entry is derived from a study of vaccination effects on CD4 cells after COVID-19. Measured with immunoSEQ multiplex PCR; TCRdb has only the in-frame clones, and not every one. The sample has some 25,000 clones; 60% to 85% are singletons. This TCR derives from a human donor who received a COVID-19 vaccine. The sample consisted of CD4+ T cells from PBMCs cultured with HCoV-OC43 spike peptides, taken before COVID-19 vaccination. Subset specified: HCoV-OC43 spike overlapping peptide pool stimulation.

DNA of the CDR3: TGCGCCAGCAGCTTGCTGTCCGACTATGGCTACACCTTC. This codes for CASSLLSDYGYTF. J is TRBJ1-2 and V is TRBV5-1, with no clear D. Germline V gene lookup returns CDR1 SGHRS and CDR2 YFSETQ. V was pared by 1 base and J by 3 bases, with 7 bases between. The CDR3 runs 13 residues.